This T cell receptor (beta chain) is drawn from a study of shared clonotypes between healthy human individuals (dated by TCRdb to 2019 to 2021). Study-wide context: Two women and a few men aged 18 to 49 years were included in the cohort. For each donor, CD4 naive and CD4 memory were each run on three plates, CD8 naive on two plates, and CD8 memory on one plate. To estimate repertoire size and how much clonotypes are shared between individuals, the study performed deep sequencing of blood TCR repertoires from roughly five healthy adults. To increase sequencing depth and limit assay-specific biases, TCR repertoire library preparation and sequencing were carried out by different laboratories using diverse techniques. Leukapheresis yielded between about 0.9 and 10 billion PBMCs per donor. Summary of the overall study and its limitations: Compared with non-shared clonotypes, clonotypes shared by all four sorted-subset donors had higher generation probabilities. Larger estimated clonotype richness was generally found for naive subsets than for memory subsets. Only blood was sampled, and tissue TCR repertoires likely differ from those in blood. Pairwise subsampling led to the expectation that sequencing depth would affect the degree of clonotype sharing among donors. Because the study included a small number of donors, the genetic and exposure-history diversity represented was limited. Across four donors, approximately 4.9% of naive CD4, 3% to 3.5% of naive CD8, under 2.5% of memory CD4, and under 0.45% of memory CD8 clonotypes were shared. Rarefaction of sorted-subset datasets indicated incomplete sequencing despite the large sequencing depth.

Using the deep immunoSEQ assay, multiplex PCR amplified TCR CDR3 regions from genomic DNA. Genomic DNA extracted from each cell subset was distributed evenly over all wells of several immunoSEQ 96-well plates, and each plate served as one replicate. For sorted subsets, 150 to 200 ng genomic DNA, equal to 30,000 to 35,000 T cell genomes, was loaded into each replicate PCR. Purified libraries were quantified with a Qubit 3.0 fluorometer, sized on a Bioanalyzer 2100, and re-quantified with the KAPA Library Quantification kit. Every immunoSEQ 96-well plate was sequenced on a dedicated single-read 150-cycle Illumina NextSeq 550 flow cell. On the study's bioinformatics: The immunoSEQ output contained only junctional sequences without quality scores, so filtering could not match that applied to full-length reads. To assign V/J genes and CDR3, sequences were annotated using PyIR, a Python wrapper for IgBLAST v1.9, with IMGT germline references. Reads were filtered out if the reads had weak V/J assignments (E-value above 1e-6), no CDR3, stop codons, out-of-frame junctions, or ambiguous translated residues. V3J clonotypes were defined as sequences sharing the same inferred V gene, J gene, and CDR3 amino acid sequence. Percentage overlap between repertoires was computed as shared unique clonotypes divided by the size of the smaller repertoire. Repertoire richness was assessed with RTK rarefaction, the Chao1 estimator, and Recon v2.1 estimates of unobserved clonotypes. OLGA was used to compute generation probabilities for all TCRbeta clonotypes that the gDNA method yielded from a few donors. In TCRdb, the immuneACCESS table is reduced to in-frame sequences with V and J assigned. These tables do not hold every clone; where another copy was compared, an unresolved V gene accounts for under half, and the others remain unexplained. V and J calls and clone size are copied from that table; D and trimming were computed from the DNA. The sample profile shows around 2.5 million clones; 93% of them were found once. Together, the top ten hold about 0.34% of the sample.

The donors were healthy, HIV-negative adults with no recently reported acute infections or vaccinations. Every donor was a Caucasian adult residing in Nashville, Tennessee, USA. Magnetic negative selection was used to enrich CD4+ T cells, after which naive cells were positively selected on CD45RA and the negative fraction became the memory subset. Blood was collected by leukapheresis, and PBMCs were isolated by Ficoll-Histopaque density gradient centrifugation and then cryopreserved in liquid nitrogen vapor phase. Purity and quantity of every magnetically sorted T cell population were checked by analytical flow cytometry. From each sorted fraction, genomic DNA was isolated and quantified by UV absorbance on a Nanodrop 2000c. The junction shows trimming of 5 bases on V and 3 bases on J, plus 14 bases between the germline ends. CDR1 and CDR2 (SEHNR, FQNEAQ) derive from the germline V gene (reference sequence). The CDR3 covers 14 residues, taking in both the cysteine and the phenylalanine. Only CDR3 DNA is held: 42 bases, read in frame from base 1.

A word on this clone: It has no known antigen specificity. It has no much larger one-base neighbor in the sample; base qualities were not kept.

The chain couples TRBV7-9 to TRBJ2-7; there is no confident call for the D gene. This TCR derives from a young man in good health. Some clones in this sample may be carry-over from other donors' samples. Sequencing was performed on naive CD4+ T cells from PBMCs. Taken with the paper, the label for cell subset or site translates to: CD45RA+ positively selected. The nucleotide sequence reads TGTGCCAGCAGCCCGCACAATCCCATCTACGAGCAGTACTTC. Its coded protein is CASSPHNPIYEQYF.